The 12 T cell receptor beta chains below all came from one sample that was sequenced in a study of cytomegalovirus exposure and HLA in healthy donors. The PCR was carried out with 60 Vbeta primers and 13 Jbeta primers. Here immunoSEQ multiplex PCR was the method, and the copy in TCRdb shows in-frame clones only, minus some. The sample lists over 110,000 clones, roughly 80% seen once, with over 8.5% in the top ten. Source material: PBMCs. The receptors originated from a woman between 50 and 59 years old in good health and CMV-seropositive.

The J gene is TRBJ2-7, the V gene TRBV6-5, with 12 bases identical to TRBD2. J gave up 6 bases and V 0 bases, and 3 bases lay outside the gene matches. CDR1 and CDR2 (germline): MNHEY, SVGAGI. This CDR3 has 15 amino acids. The CDR3 nucleotides read TGTGCCAGCAGTTACTCGGCTAGCGGGGGGGGCGAGCAGTACTTC. Its translation is CASSYSASGGGEQYF.

J is TRBJ1-6 and V is TRBV7-2; D not resolved. CDR1 is SGHTA, CDR2 FQGNSA, per germline. There are 13 residues in the CDR3. Trimming took 5 bases from V and 8 from J, leaving 10 bases between them. The DNA for the CDR3 is TGTGCCAGCAGCCCGTTTCCCGATTCACCCCTCCACTTT. Amino acid sequence: CASSPFPDSPLHF.

A word on this clone: The identical CDR3 is also encoded by other nucleotide sequences in the sample. This chain links TRBV18 with TRBJ2-1; D perhaps matches TRBD1 (6 bases). The CDR3 is 14 residues long. The V and J ends lost 3 bases and 1 base respectively, with 7 bases between them. In germline, CDR1 is KGHSH, CDR2 LQKENI. The CDR3 here is CASSPDSSYNEQFF. In DNA, the CDR3 is TGTGCCAGCTCACCGGACAGTTCCTACAATGAGCAGTTCTTC.

The chain combines TRBV18 with TRBJ1-3; TRBD1 aligns across 8 bases. CDR3 size: 15 residues. The germline V gene has CDR1 KGHSH and CDR2 LQKENI. The ends lost 3 bases at V and 0 bases at J; junction bases unmatched: 1. DNA of the CDR3: TGTGCCAGCTCACCGACAGGGGTCTCTGGAAACACCATATATTTT. Amino acids: CASSPTGVSGNTIYF.

The J gene is TRBJ1-3, the V gene TRBV7-2; D gene ambiguous. Germline CDR1 reads SGHTA; CDR2 reads FQGNSA. V dropped 5 bases and J dropped 0 bases, with 8 bases sitting between them. There are 14 residues in the CDR3. This CDR3 reads CASSQAPSGNTIYF. The CDR3 nucleotides are TGTGCCAGCAGCCAAGCTCCCTCTGGAAACACCATATATTTT.

This chain joins TRBV18 and TRBJ1-1, with TRBD1 matching 8 bases. V was clipped by 5 bases and J by 2 bases; unmatched bases: 7. CDR1 and CDR2 from the germline V gene are KGHSH and LQKENI. This CDR3 comprises 15 residues. The CDR3 is CASSTTGGSNTEAFF. The CDR3 bases are TGTGCCAGCTCAACAACAGGGGGAAGCAACACTGAAGCTTTCTTT.

This clone was picked up one time. J is TRBJ1-2 and V is TRBV29-1; a possible D gene is TRBD1 (5 bases). The V end lost 6 bases, the J end lost 7 bases, and 21 bases lay between the germline ends. The CDR3 length is 14 residues. From germline, CDR1 is SQVTM and CDR2 ANQGSEA. For the CDR3, the DNA is TGCAGCGTCCTTTTACAGGAATCTGGATCTGGCTACACCTTC. This sequence encodes CSVLLQESGSGYTF.

The gene calls are TRBV6-1 and TRBJ1-1; 7 bases align to TRBD1. Looked up from germline, CDR1 is MNHNS and CDR2 is SASEGT. With 6 bases clipped from V and 6 bases from J, the junction kept 4 bases outside the gene matches. This CDR3 is 12 amino acids long. The CDR3 here is CASRGQRAEAFF. The CDR3 coding sequence is TGTGCCAGCAGGGGACAGAGGGCTGAAGCTTTCTTT.

This clone was counted a single time. The chain recombines TRBV7-2 with TRBJ2-7; D is possibly TRBD1 (6 bases). The germline V gene encodes CDR1 SGHTA and CDR2 FQGNSA. V was trimmed by 0 bases and J by 2 bases, leaving 11 bases between them. The CDR3 length is 15 residues. The CDR3 reads CASSLARGGPYEQYF. The CDR3 DNA sequence: TGTGCCAGCAGCTTAGCGCGTGGGGGCCCCTACGAGCAGTACTTC.

The chain recombines TRBV21-1 with TRBJ1-4; TRBD1, the D gene given by the table, was not confirmed from the DNA. TRBV21-1 is an annotated pseudogene. This CDR3 is built from 18 residues. CDR3 DNA sequence: TGTGCCAGCAGCAAAGCGCCCGGGACAGGGGCAACTAATGAAAAACTGTTTTTT. Translated, it gives CASSKAPGTGATNEKLFF.

This chain uses TRBV28 with TRBJ2-5; TRBD1 matches at 7 bases. CDR1 and CDR2 (germline): MDHEN, SYDVKM. V was clipped by 6 bases and J by 2 bases; unmatched bases: 6. The length of the CDR3 is 14 residues. CDR3 in amino acids: CASRGWTGQETQYF. In nucleotides, the CDR3 is TGTGCCAGCAGAGGTTGGACAGGTCAAGAGACCCAGTACTTC.

The CDR3 reads CASSGAGRNTGELFF. The DNA for the CDR3 is TGTGCCAGCAGCGGAGCGGGGCGGAACACCGGGGAGCTGTTTTTT. The rearrangement joins TRBV9 to TRBJ2-2; 7 bases align to TRBD2. The CDR3 is made up of 15 amino acids. Germline CDR1 is SGDLS and CDR2 is YYNGEE. V shed 3 bases, J shed 1 base, and the junction held 3 bases outside the gene matches.